This T cell receptor (beta chain) was observed in a study of blood T cell repertoires in COVID-19. Assay used: immunoSEQ multiplex PCR; TCRdb lists only in-frame clones, some missing. The sample consists of about 22,000 clones, 80% to 90% of them appearing once. This CDR3 is 15 amino acids long. The ends lost 8 bases at V and 5 bases at J; junction bases unmatched: 10. Germline CDR1 and CDR2: LGHNT and FRNRAP. A single count supports this clone. The clonotype originates from a human donor with active COVID-19. The donor label of this sample is uncertain. Material for sequencing was peripheral blood. The J gene is TRBJ2-2, the V gene TRBV12-5; TRBD1 matches 8 bases. The CDR3, as DNA: TGTGCTAGTTTAGGGACAGGCTATCGAACCGGGGAGCTGTTTTTT. It yields the protein CASLGTGYRTGELFF.